Below, 29 T cell receptor gamma chains from the same sample are listed, as sequenced in a study of Vδ1+ human thymocytes. Study-wide points: Thymic TRG and TRD repertoires appeared highly polyclonal.

RNA was extracted from the cells and then reverse transcribed. Multiplex PCR used pooled V-gene forward primers and a constant-region reverse primer to amplify CDR3s. TCRdb reprocessed the multiplex PCR reads using CATT. The sample includes more than 25,000 gamma-chain clones, 20% to 25% of them seen just once. Their specific antigens are unknown. Input material: Vdelta1+ gamma-delta thymocytes from the thymus. The subset denotes: FACS-sorted CD3+ TCRalphabeta- TCRVdelta1+ TCRVdelta2- thymocytes. All receptors derive from a boy under three years old who had congenital heart surgery.

For this clone: The sample holds other DNA sequences that translate to the same CDR3. This chain connects TRGV9 to TRGJP. The CDR3 is 16 amino acids. Per the germline V gene, CDR1 is GITISATS and CDR2 is ISYDGTV (reference sequence). With V trimmed by 4 bases and J by 3 bases, 3 bases remained unmatched. In DNA form, the CDR3 reads TGTGCCTTGTGGGACTCGCAAGAGTTGGGCAAAAAAATCAAGGTATTT. It yields the protein CALWDSQELGKKIKVF.

This clone was counted only a few times. The junction does not match germline at one end; this may be a read error. The sample has other DNA sequences that encode this CDR3 too. The chain employs TRGV9 and TRGJ1 or TRGJ2. CDR1 is GITISATS, CDR2 ISYDGTV, per germline (reference sequence). CDR3 size: 11 residues. Here the CDR3 DNA reads TGTGCCCTGTGGGAGCTTTTTAAGAAACTCTTT. Its protein is CALWELFKKLF.

The sample holds a few counts of this clone. The chain uses TRGV4 and TRGJP2. J lost 0 bases, V lost 6 bases, and 4 bases had no gene match. CDR1 is EGSTGY and CDR2 is YDSYTSSV in the germline V gene. The length of the CDR3 is 14 residues. CDR3 bases: TGTGCCACCTGGCCTCATAGTAGTGATTGGATCAAGACGTTT. This translates into CATWPHSSDWIKTF.

This clone was observed a handful of times. The J gene is TRGJ1 or TRGJ2, the V gene TRGV4. CDR1 and CDR2 from the germline V gene are EGSTGY and YDSYTSSV. The junction had 15 bases not matched to a gene; V was cut back by 4 bases and J by 0 bases. The CDR3 consists of 17 residues. The CDR3 spells CATWEAKSLPNYYKKLF. The CDR3 DNA reads as TGTGCCACCTGGGAAGCCAAATCTCTCCCGAATTATTATAAGAAACTCTTT.

About this clone itself: This may stem from a read error, because a much larger clone lies one nucleotide away. The chain joins TRGV4 to TRGJ1 or TRGJ2. This CDR3 comprises 9 residues. The trim removed 3 bases at V and 12 bases at J, leaving 2 bases unmatched. Germline CDR1 EGSTGY, CDR2 YDSYTSSV. CDR3 loop: CATWDRKLF. The CDR3 DNA reads TGTGCCACCTGGGATCGGAAACTCTTT.

The table lists this clone with a few counts. This chain links TRGV5 with TRGJ1 or TRGJ2. This CDR3 has 13 residues. Trimming at V came to 0 bases and at J to 11 bases, leaving 10 bases not matched to a gene. Germline CDR1 VINAFY, CDR2 YDVSNSKD. CDR3 loop: CATWDRLALEKLF. CDR3 sequence (DNA): TGTGCCACCTGGGACAGGCTTGCGCTTGAGAAACTCTTT.

The genes are TRGV4 and TRGJ1 or TRGJ2. V lost 5 bases to trimming and J lost 9 bases; unmatched junction nucleotides: 7. This CDR3 comprises 11 residues. Germline loops: CDR1 EGSTGY, CDR2 YDSYTSSV. The CDR3 loop is CATWGYIKKLF. The DNA of the CDR3 is TGTGCCACCTGGGGATATATTAAGAAACTCTTT.

This clone appeared a few times. The sample holds other DNA sequences that translate to the same CDR3. The rearrangement joins TRGV3 to TRGJ1 or TRGJ2. Losses at the gene ends were 0 bases for V and 9 bases for J; bases not matched to a gene: 5. The length of the CDR3 is 12 residues. In germline, CDR1 is VTNTFY, CDR2 YDVSTARD (reference sequence). The CDR3 is CATWDRRGKKLF. CDR3 sequence (DNA): TGTGCCACCTGGGACAGGCGTGGTAAGAAACTCTTT.

The chain combines TRGV4 with TRGJ1 or TRGJ2. Germline V gene data show CDR1 as EGSTGY and CDR2 as YDSYTSSV. There are 15 residues in the CDR3. Trimming cost V 2 bases and J 2 bases; bases outside gene matches: 9. The CDR3 sequence: CATWDAPPHYYKKLF. CDR3 nucleotide sequence: TGTGCCACCTGGGATGCCCCACCCCATTATTATAAGAAACTCTTT.

This clone was counted between two and nine times. The V call is TRGV4, the J call TRGJP1. From germline, CDR1 is EGSTGY and CDR2 YDSYTSSV. This CDR3 spans 13 amino acids. J lost 11 bases, V lost 3 bases, and 9 bases had no gene match. CDR3 amino acids: CATWDSISWFKIF. In nucleotides, the CDR3 is TGTGCCACCTGGGATAGCATAAGCTGGTTCAAGATATTT.

The chain links TRGV9 to TRGJ1 or TRGJ2. After removal of 3 bases from V and 3 bases from J, the junction contained 8 bases not matched to a gene. The germline V gene encodes CDR1 GITISATS and CDR2 ISYDGTV (reference sequence). CDR3 length equals 14 residues. CDR3 sequence (DNA): TGTGCCTTGTGGGAGCTCCCATCTTATTATAAGAAACTCTTT. Its protein product is CALWELPSYYKKLF.

To note about this clone: The sample carries other DNA sequences with the same CDR3. This chain uses TRGV2 with TRGJ1 or TRGJ2. After removal of 0 bases from V and 4 bases from J, the junction contained 6 bases not matched to a gene. This CDR3 has 14 amino acids. Germline assignment: CDR1 EGSNGY and CDR2 YDSYNSKV. The CDR3: CATWDGPPYYKKLF. DNA of the CDR3: TGTGCCACCTGGGACGGGCCCCCATATTATAAGAAACTCTTT.

This clone has just a few counts. The V gene is TRGV2, the J gene TRGJ1 or TRGJ2. CDR1 and CDR2 from the germline V gene are EGSNGY and YDSYNSKV. V lost 2 bases to trimming and J lost 4 bases; unmatched junction nucleotides: 5. The CDR3 has 13 residues. The chain's CDR3 is CATWDASYYKKLF. The CDR3 coding sequence is TGTGCCACCTGGGACGCGAGCTATTATAAGAAACTCTTT.

As regards this clone: Other DNA sequences in this specimen translate into the identical CDR3. The J gene is TRGJ1 or TRGJ2, the V gene TRGV2. With 0 bases clipped from V and 4 bases from J, the junction kept 6 bases outside the gene matches. CDR3 size: 14 residues. Germline V gene sequence: CDR1 EGSNGY, CDR2 YDSYNSKV. As DNA, the CDR3 is TGTGCCACCTGGGACGGGCCACACTATTATAAGAAACTCTTT. Translated: CATWDGPHYYKKLF.

The V and J genes are TRGV5 and TRGJ1 or TRGJ2. Germline loops: CDR1 VINAFY, CDR2 YDVSNSKD. The CDR3 consists of 14 residues. The V and J ends lost 3 bases and 2 bases, in that order; junction bases with no gene match: 7. The CDR3 coding sequence is TGTGCCACCTGGGACGGGCATGATTATTATAAGAAACTCTTT. As protein: CATWDGHDYYKKLF.

This clone showed up just a few times. The chain links TRGV9 to TRGJ1 or TRGJ2. The trim removed 7 bases at V and 7 bases at J, leaving 4 bases unmatched. The CDR3 is made up of 10 amino acids. Germline CDR1 reads GITISATS; CDR2 reads ISYDGTV (reference sequence). Here the CDR3 DNA reads TGTGCCTTGTGCCCATATAAGAAACTCTTT. Residues: CALCPYKKLF.

As for this clone: The sample has other DNA sequences that encode this CDR3 too. The chain employs TRGV5 and TRGJ1 or TRGJ2. The CDR3 spans 11 residues. V was pared by 0 bases and J by 12 bases, with 5 bases of the junction left unmatched. Per germline, CDR1 VINAFY and CDR2 YDVSNSKD. CDR3 in amino acids: CATWDRPRKLF. The DNA for the CDR3 is TGTGCCACCTGGGACAGGCCTAGGAAACTCTTT.

The rearrangement joins TRGV4 to TRGJ1 or TRGJ2. CDR1 EGSTGY and CDR2 YDSYTSSV come from the germline V gene. The CDR3 runs to 13 residues. With V trimmed by 4 bases and J by 12 bases, 15 bases remained unmatched. The chain's CDR3 is CATWDGPVWVKLF. The CDR3 DNA reads as TGTGCCACCTGGGACGGGCCCGTATGGGTGAAACTCTTT.

V is TRGV4 and J is TRGJ1 or TRGJ2. Trimming took 0 bases from V and 8 from J; bases not matched to a gene: 10. There are 14 residues in the CDR3. Germline loops: CDR1 EGSTGY, CDR2 YDSYTSSV. The CDR3 spells CATWDGHTRNKKLF. CDR3 sequence (DNA): TGTGCCACCTGGGATGGGCACACACGCAATAAGAAACTCTTT.

V usage is TRGV8 and J usage is TRGJ1 or TRGJ2. Germline V gene lookup returns CDR1 VENAVY and CDR2 YDSYNSRV. This CDR3 region has 13 residues. V shed 1 base and J 11 bases; nucleotides not matched to a gene: 11. CDR3 protein: CATWDSVPGEKLF. DNA of the CDR3: TGTGCCACCTGGGATAGCGTTCCGGGGGAGAAACTCTTT.

V is TRGV5 and J is TRGJP2. The CDR3 length is 16 residues. Per the germline V gene, CDR1 is VINAFY and CDR2 is YDVSNSKD. The V and J ends lost 0 bases and 5 bases, in that order; junction bases with no gene match: 9. The CDR3 DNA reads as TGTGCCACCTGGGACAGGCCCTCTCCGAGTGATTGGATCAAGACGTTT. Residues: CATWDRPSPSDWIKTF.

V usage is TRGV3 and J usage is TRGJ1 or TRGJ2. Trimming removed 1 base from V and 7 bases from J; junction bases left unmatched: 10. This CDR3 is 14 amino acids long. Germline CDR1 is VTNTFY and CDR2 is YDVSTARD (reference sequence). CDR3 DNA sequence: TGTGCCACCTGGGACAGAAAGGCACACTATAAGAAACTCTTT. Its protein product is CATWDRKAHYKKLF.

V is TRGV9 and J is TRGJ1 or TRGJ2. V shed 1 base, J shed 9 bases, and the junction held 6 bases outside the gene matches. Germline V gives CDR1 GITISATS, CDR2 ISYDGTV (reference sequence). The CDR3 runs 12 residues. The CDR3 DNA is TGTGCCTTGTGGGAGGTTAGGTTTAAGAAACTCTTT. Its protein product is CALWEVRFKKLF.

V and J are TRGV5 and TRGJ1 or TRGJ2. The CDR3 is 14 amino acids. The germline CDR1 and CDR2 sequences are VINAFY and YDVSNSKD. The ends lost 3 bases at V and 1 base at J; junction bases unmatched: 6. The CDR3 here is CATWDRNNYYKKLF. As DNA, the CDR3 is TGTGCCACCTGGGACCGCAACAATTATTATAAGAAACTCTTT.

The V gene is TRGV5, the J gene TRGJ1 or TRGJ2. This CDR3 spans 13 amino acids. Germline V gene sequence: CDR1 VINAFY, CDR2 YDVSNSKD. With V trimmed by 4 bases and J by 10 bases, 13 bases remained unmatched. CDR3 in amino acids: CATWDGLDIKKLF. CDR3 bases: TGTGCCACCTGGGATGGGCTGGATATAAAGAAACTCTTT.

V is TRGV5 and J is TRGJ1 or TRGJ2. Trimming removed 0 bases from V and 4 bases from J; junction bases left unmatched: 9. Germline lookup yields CDR1 VINAFY and CDR2 YDVSNSKD. This CDR3 has 15 amino acids. CDR3 sequence (DNA): TGTGCCACCTGGGACAGGCTCAAGTCGTATTATAAGAAACTCTTT. This gives the protein CATWDRLKSYYKKLF.

As concerns this clone: Sequence at one end of the junction differs from germline and may be a read error. The chain joins TRGV2 to TRGJP2. Germline loops: CDR1 EGSNGY, CDR2 YDSYNSKV. The CDR3 has 18 residues. CDR3 sequence reads: CATWHGRGLYSSDWIKTF. The CDR3, as DNA: TGTGCCACCTGGCACGGGCGAGGGTTATATAGTAGTGATTGGATCAAGACGTTT.

This clone was recorded a few times. This chain joins TRGV9 and TRGJ1 or TRGJ2. This CDR3 contains 18 residues. The germline CDR1 and CDR2 sequences are GITISATS and ISYDGTV (reference sequence). Trimming cost V 0 bases and J 6 bases; bases outside gene matches: 20. CDR3 loop: CALWEVSSFFLSTYKKLF. The CDR3 DNA is TGTGCCTTGTGGGAGGTGTCGTCTTTTTTTCTTAGCACTTATAAGAAACTCTTT.

This sequence joins TRGV5 and TRGJ1 or TRGJ2. The CDR3 consists of 15 residues. V gave up 0 bases and J gave up 4 bases; unmatched junction bases: 9. Germline V CDR1 and CDR2: VINAFY, YDVSNSKD. CDR3 loop: CATWDRREQYYKKLF. CDR3 sequence (DNA): TGTGCCACCTGGGACAGGCGTGAGCAATATTATAAGAAACTCTTT.